A selection of T cell receptor beta chains follows, all from one sample in a study of blood T cells in healthy people across ages. TCRdb redid the calling of the 5' RACE reads with MiXCR, one entry per CDR3 protein. The sample has about 1.6 million distinct CDR3 sequences, roughly 30% seen once; the top ten hold about 11%. Sequenced: blood. The source of these receptors is a woman in her twenties or thirties in good health. Both conserved end residues are part of each CDR3. The D gene is left open where the match is weak. Clone size is given for some rows only: seen once, a few or many times, or a class if the clone is expanded.

d_call: TRBD1; clone_size: NA; v_call: TRBV15; j_call: TRBJ1-5; cdr3_aa: CATSRGQGAFNQPQHF; cdr3_nt: TGTGCCACCAGCAGAGGACAGGGGGCTTTCAATCAGCCCCAGCATTTT
d_call: NA; clone_size: few; v_call: TRBV11-2; j_call: TRBJ2-7; cdr3_aa: CASSSPPGSSYEQYF; cdr3_nt: TGTGCCAGCAGCTCCCCGCCAGGTAGCTCCTACGAGCAGTACTTC
d_call: TRBD1; clone_size: NA; v_call: TRBV10-1; j_call: TRBJ1-2; cdr3_aa: CASRRTGDPLGYTF; cdr3_nt: TGCGCCAGCAGAAGGACAGGGGACCCCCTAGGCTACACCTTC
d_call: NA; clone_size: NA; v_call: TRBV3-1; j_call: TRBJ2-7; cdr3_aa: CASSRSPRNNEQYF; cdr3_nt: TGTGCCAGCAGCCGATCTCCACGTAACAATGAGCAGTACTTC
d_call: NA; clone_size: NA; v_call: TRBV11-2; j_call: TRBJ2-7; cdr3_aa: CASKPGDTYYEQYF; cdr3_nt: TGTGCCAGCAAGCCCGGGGACACATACTACGAGCAGTACTTC
d_call: NA; clone_size: NA; v_call: TRBV2; j_call: TRBJ2-7; cdr3_aa: CASTSGWEYEQYF; cdr3_nt: TGTGCCAGCACCTCAGGTTGGGAGTACGAGCAGTACTTC
d_call: NA; clone_size: NA; v_call: TRBV29-1; j_call: TRBJ2-3; cdr3_aa: CSAALPGLGTDTQYF; cdr3_nt: TGCAGCGCTGCCTTGCCGGGGCTAGGCACAGATACGCAGTATTTT
d_call: TRBD2; clone_size: NA; v_call: TRBV20-1; j_call: TRBJ2-4; cdr3_aa: CSAGTSGSGAKNIQYF; cdr3_nt: TGCAGTGCCGGGACTAGCGGGAGTGGTGCCAAGAACATTCAGTACTTC
d_call: NA; clone_size: many; v_call: TRBV6-2/TRBV6-3; j_call: TRBJ2-7; cdr3_aa: CASSTPGELVDEQYF; cdr3_nt: TGTGCCAGCAGCACTCCCGGGGAACTTGTGGACGAGCAGTACTTC
d_call: NA; clone_size: few; v_call: TRBV29-1; j_call: TRBJ1-5; cdr3_aa: CSVKGGSGNQPQHF; cdr3_nt: TGCAGCGTCAAGGGGGGGAGCGGCAATCAGCCCCAGCATTTT
d_call: NA; clone_size: few; v_call: TRBV28; j_call: TRBJ2-1; cdr3_aa: CASSTRDAYSYNEQFF; cdr3_nt: TGTGCCAGCAGTACTAGGGACGCCTATTCCTACAATGAGCAGTTCTTC
d_call: NA; clone_size: NA; v_call: TRBV27; j_call: TRBJ2-7; cdr3_aa: CASMVVLDSYYEQYF; cdr3_nt: TGTGCCAGCATGGTTGTCTTGGACAGTTACTACGAGCAGTACTTC
d_call: NA; clone_size: few; v_call: TRBV11-2; j_call: TRBJ2-7; cdr3_aa: CASSLGLTNHEQYF; cdr3_nt: TGTGCCAGCAGCTTAGGGTTAACAAACCACGAGCAGTACTTC
d_call: NA; clone_size: many; v_call: TRBV20-1; j_call: TRBJ2-3; cdr3_aa: CSARAASTDTQYF; cdr3_nt: TGCAGTGCTAGGGCGGCAAGCACAGATACGCAGTATTTT
d_call: NA; clone_size: many; v_call: TRBV7-3; j_call: TRBJ2-5; cdr3_aa: CASSLIAGAGETQYF; cdr3_nt: TGCGCCAGCAGCCTAATAGCAGGGGCAGGGGAGACCCAGTACTTC
d_call: NA; clone_size: NA; v_call: TRBV12-3/TRBV12-4; j_call: TRBJ1-1; cdr3_aa: CASSPVQGWAFF; cdr3_nt: TGTGCCAGCAGCCCTGTCCAGGGGTGGGCTTTCTTT
d_call: NA; clone_size: NA; v_call: TRBV21-1; j_call: TRBJ2-3; cdr3_aa: CASKGCTDTQYF; cdr3_nt: TGTGCCAGCAAGGGCTGCACAGATACGCAGTATTTT
d_call: NA; clone_size: many; v_call: TRBV30; j_call: TRBJ2-7; cdr3_aa: CAWSDGAGRSSHPYEQYF; cdr3_nt: TGTGCCTGGAGTGACGGGGCGGGACGATCCTCCCACCCCTACGAGCAGTACTTC
d_call: NA; clone_size: NA; v_call: TRBV12-3/TRBV12-4; j_call: TRBJ1-5; cdr3_aa: CASSLMAEAFFGQRNQPQHF; cdr3_nt: NA
d_call: TRBD1; clone_size: NA; v_call: TRBV5-1; j_call: TRBJ2-2; cdr3_aa: CASSSVTTGITGELFF; cdr3_nt: TGCGCCAGCAGCTCAGTAACGACAGGGATCACCGGGGAGCTGTTTTTT
d_call: NA; clone_size: few; v_call: TRBV11-2; j_call: TRBJ2-3; cdr3_aa: CASSLVGGVSTDTQYF; cdr3_nt: TGTGCCAGCAGCTTAGTAGGAGGGGTTTCCACAGATACGCAGTATTTT
d_call: NA; clone_size: NA; v_call: TRBV10-3; j_call: TRBJ2-5; cdr3_aa: CAISITEGQETQYF; cdr3_nt: TGTGCCATCAGTATAACTGAGGGGCAAGAGACCCAGTACTTC
d_call: NA; clone_size: NA; v_call: TRBV29-1; j_call: TRBJ1-2; cdr3_aa: CSVEGGEKNYGYTF; cdr3_nt: TGCAGCGTTGAGGGAGGGGAGAAAAACTATGGCTACACCTTC
d_call: TRBD2; clone_size: few; v_call: TRBV6-6; j_call: TRBJ2-1; cdr3_aa: CASSFTSGGSDEQFF; cdr3_nt: TGTGCCAGCAGCTTCACTAGCGGGGGGAGCGATGAGCAGTTCTTC
d_call: NA; clone_size: NA; v_call: TRBV20-1; j_call: TRBJ1-4; cdr3_aa: CSARGGGPRREKLFF; cdr3_nt: TGCAGTGCTAGAGGGGGTGGACCCCGACGGGAAAAACTGTTTTTT
d_call: TRBD2; clone_size: NA; v_call: TRBV6-6; j_call: TRBJ2-5; cdr3_aa: CASSLGTSGRGSQYF; cdr3_nt: TGTGCCAGCAGCCTCGGGACTAGCGGACGCGGGTCCCAGTACTTC
d_call: NA; clone_size: few; v_call: TRBV11-2; j_call: TRBJ2-7; cdr3_aa: CASSLITLSYEQYF; cdr3_nt: TGTGCCAGCAGCTTGATAACACTTTCCTACGAGCAGTACTTC
d_call: NA; clone_size: NA; v_call: TRBV5-1; j_call: TRBJ1-4; cdr3_aa: CASSWRDSGNQKLFF; cdr3_nt: TGCGCCAGCAGCTGGCGGGATAGCGGAAATCAAAAACTGTTTTTT
d_call: NA; clone_size: NA; v_call: TRBV28; j_call: TRBJ2-6; cdr3_aa: CASSGLARSGANVLTF; cdr3_nt: TGTGCCAGCAGCGGGCTAGCTAGATCTGGGGCCAACGTCCTGACTTTC
d_call: TRBD2; clone_size: NA; v_call: TRBV14; j_call: TRBJ2-7; cdr3_aa: CASSPAGTSCHEQYF; cdr3_nt: TGTGCCAGCAGCCCAGCCGGGACTAGCTGCCACGAGCAGTACTTC
d_call: TRBD2; clone_size: few; v_call: TRBV4-2; j_call: TRBJ2-1; cdr3_aa: CASSRMGSGVYNEQFF; cdr3_nt: TGTGCCAGCAGCCGGATGGGTAGCGGGGTCTACAATGAGCAGTTCTTC
d_call: NA; clone_size: NA; v_call: TRBV29-1; j_call: TRBJ1-2; cdr3_aa: CSAALGGNYGYTF; cdr3_nt: TGCAGCGCAGCCTTGGGCGGGAACTATGGCTACACCTTC
d_call: NA; clone_size: NA; v_call: TRBV6-2/TRBV6-3; j_call: TRBJ1-5; cdr3_aa: CASTNQASGDQHF; cdr3_nt: TGTGCCAGCACCAACCAGGCCTCTGGGGACCAGCATTTT
d_call: NA; clone_size: NA; v_call: TRBV12-3/TRBV12-4; j_call: TRBJ2-2; cdr3_aa: CASRPSTSNTGELFF; cdr3_nt: TGTGCCAGCCGCCCCTCGACGTCGAACACCGGGGAGCTGTTTTTT
d_call: NA; clone_size: NA; v_call: TRBV7-9; j_call: TRBJ2-7; cdr3_aa: CASTATGPYEQYF; cdr3_nt: TGTGCCAGCACCGCGACAGGCCCCTACGAGCAGTACTTC
d_call: NA; clone_size: once; v_call: TRBV5-1; j_call: TRBJ1-5; cdr3_aa: CASSLDTYQPQHF; cdr3_nt: TGCGCCAGCAGCTTGGATACCTACCAGCCCCAGCATTTT
d_call: NA; clone_size: few; v_call: TRBV20-1; j_call: TRBJ2-7; cdr3_aa: CSASRKLPRVNYEQYF; cdr3_nt: TGCAGTGCTAGCCGTAAACTACCCCGGGTAAACTACGAGCAGTACTTC
d_call: NA; clone_size: NA; v_call: TRBV6-1; j_call: TRBJ1-2; cdr3_aa: CASITGFNYGYTF; cdr3_nt: TGTGCCAGCATTACGGGGTTTAACTATGGCTACACCTTC
d_call: TRBD1; clone_size: few; v_call: TRBV6-5; j_call: TRBJ1-2; cdr3_aa: CASSHKTGGIYGYTF; cdr3_nt: TGTGCCAGCAGCCATAAGACAGGGGGTATCTATGGCTACACCTTC
d_call: NA; clone_size: NA; v_call: TRBV12-3/TRBV12-4; j_call: TRBJ1-6; cdr3_aa: CASSLNRADSPLHF; cdr3_nt: TGTGCCAGCAGTTTAAACAGGGCGGATTCACCCCTCCACTTT
d_call: TRBD2; clone_size: few; v_call: TRBV20-1; j_call: TRBJ2-7; cdr3_aa: CSAPRGGIYEQYF; cdr3_nt: TGCAGTGCTCCTCGGGGGGGGATATACGAGCAGTACTTC
d_call: TRBD1; clone_size: NA; v_call: TRBV28; j_call: TRBJ2-3; cdr3_aa: CASSSTGTGGGDTQYF; cdr3_nt: TGTGCCAGCAGTTCGACCGGGACAGGGGGGGGCGATACGCAGTATTTT